The present TCR beta chain was sequenced within a study of OX40 agonist ivuxolimab in advanced cancers. Study-level information: Administration of intravenous ivuxolimab to patients occurred every 2 weeks at 0.01 to 10 mg/kg. The dose-escalation cohort had hepatocellular carcinoma, melanoma, renal cell or head and neck cancer. Regarding the study as a whole: On average, CD8+ T cells had more expanded clones than CD4+.

Libraries were prepared by immunoSEQ multiplex PCR; TCRdb keeps only in-frame clonotypes and omits some of them. The sample contains under 90,000 clones, around 87% of which appear only once. Autoimmune disease history or systemic immunosuppression led to patient exclusion. Comments on this clone: What it binds is not known. Other DNA sequences in the sample encode the same CDR3.

This CDR3 comprises 13 residues. The V end lost 0 bases, the J end lost 5 bases, and 7 bases lay between the germline ends. CDR1 and CDR2 from the germline V gene are ENHRY and SYGVKD. The sequencing here drew on CD4+ or CD8+ T cells sorted from blood, taken in a trial of the OX40 agonist ivuxolimab. The V gene is TRBV10-3, the J gene TRBJ2-5; D not resolved. The sequence was collected from an adult with an advanced solid tumor such as melanoma, head and neck, liver or kidney cancer. CDR3 residues: CAISESSRETQYF. The CDR3 nucleotides read TGTGCCATCAGTGAGTCTAGTAGGGAGACCCAGTACTTC.